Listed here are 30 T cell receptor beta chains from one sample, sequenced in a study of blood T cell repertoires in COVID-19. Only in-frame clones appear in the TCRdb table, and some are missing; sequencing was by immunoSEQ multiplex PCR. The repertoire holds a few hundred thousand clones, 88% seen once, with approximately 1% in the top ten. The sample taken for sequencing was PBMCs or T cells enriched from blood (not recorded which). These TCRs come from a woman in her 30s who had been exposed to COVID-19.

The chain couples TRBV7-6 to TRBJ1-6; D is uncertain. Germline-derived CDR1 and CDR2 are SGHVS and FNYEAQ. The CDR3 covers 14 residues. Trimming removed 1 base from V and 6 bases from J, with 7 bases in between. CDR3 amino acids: CASSLEHLNSPLHF. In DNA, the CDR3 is TGTGCCAGCAGCTTAGAGCATCTTAATTCACCCCTCCACTTT.

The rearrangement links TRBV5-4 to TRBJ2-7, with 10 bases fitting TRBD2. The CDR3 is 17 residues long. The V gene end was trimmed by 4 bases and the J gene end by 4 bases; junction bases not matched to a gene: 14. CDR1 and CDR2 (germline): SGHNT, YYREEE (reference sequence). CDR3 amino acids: CASSKGVASGSSYEQYF. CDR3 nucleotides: TGTGCCAGCAGCAAAGGGGTCGCTAGCGGGAGTTCTTACGAGCAGTACTTC. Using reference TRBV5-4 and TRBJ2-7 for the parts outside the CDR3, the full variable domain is ETGVTQSPTHLIKTRGQQVTLRCSSQSGHNTVSWYQQALGQGPQFIFQYYREEENGRGNFPPRFSGLQFPNYSSELNVNALELDDSALYLCASSKGVASGSSYEQYFGPGTRLTVT.

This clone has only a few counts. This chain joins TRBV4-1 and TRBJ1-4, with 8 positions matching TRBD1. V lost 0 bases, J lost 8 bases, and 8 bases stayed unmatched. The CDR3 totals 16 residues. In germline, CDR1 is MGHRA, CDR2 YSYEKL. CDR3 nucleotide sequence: TGCGCCAGCAGCCAAGATTGGGGCAGGGGGCGGGAAAAACTGTTTTTT. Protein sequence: CASSQDWGRGREKLFF.

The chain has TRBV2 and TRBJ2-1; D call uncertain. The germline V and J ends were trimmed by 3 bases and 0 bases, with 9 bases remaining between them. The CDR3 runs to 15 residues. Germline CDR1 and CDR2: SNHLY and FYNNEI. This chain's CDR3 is CASSEEPSSYNEQFF. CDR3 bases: TGTGCCAGCAGTGAGGAGCCTAGCTCCTACAATGAGCAGTTCTTC.

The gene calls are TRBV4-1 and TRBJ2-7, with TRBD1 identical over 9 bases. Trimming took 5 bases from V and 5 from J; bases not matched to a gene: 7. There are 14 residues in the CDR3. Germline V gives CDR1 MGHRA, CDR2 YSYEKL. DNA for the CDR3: TGCGCCAGCAGCGGGACAGGGTTTAATAACGAGCAGTACTTC. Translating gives CASSGTGFNNEQYF.

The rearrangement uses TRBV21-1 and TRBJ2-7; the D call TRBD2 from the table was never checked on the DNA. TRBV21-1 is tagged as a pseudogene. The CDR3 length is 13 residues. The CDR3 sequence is CARDSGRSYEQYF. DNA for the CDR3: TGTGCCAGAGATAGCGGGAGGTCGTACGAGCAGTACTTC.

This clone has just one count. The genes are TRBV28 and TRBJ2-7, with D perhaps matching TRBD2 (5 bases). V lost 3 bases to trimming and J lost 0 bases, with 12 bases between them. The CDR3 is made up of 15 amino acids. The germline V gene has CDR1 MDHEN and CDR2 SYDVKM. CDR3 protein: CASSLVGAGSYEQYF. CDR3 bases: TGTGCCAGCAGTTTGGTAGGCGCGGGCTCCTACGAGCAGTACTTC. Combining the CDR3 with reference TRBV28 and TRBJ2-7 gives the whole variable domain DVKVTQSSRYLVKRTGEKVFLECVQDMDHENMFWYRQDPGLGLRLIYFSYDVKMKEKGDIPEGYSVSREKKERFSLILESASTNQTSMYLCASSLVGAGSYEQYFGPGTRLTVT.

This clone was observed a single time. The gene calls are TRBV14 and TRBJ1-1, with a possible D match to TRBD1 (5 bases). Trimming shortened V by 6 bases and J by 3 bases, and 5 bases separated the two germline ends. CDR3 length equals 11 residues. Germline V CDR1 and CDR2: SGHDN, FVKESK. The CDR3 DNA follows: TGTGCCAGCAGAGGGGACACTGAAGCTTTCTTT. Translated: CASRGDTEAFF.

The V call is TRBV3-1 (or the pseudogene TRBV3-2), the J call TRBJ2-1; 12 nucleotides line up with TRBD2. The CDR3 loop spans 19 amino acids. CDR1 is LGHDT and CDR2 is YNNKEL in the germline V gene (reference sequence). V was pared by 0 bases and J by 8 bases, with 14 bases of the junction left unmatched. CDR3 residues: CASSQDPPGLAGTRDEQFF. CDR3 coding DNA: TGTGCCAGCAGCCAAGATCCGCCCGGACTAGCGGGAACCAGGGATGAGCAGTTCTTC.

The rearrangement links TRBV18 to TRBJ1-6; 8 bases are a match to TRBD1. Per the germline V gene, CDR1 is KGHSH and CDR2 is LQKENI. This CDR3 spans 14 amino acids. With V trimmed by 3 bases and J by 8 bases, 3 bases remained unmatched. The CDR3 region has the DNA TGTGCCAGCTCACCCAACAGGGGGGATTCACCCCTCCACTTT. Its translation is CASSPNRGDSPLHF.

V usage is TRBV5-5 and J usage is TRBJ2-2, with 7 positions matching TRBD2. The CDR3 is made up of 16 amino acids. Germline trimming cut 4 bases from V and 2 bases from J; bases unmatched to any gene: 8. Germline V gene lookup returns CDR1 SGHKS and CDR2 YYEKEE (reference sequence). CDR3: CASSPLASGNTGELFF. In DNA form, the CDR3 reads TGTGCCAGCAGCCCGCTCGCTAGCGGAAACACCGGGGAGCTGTTTTTT.

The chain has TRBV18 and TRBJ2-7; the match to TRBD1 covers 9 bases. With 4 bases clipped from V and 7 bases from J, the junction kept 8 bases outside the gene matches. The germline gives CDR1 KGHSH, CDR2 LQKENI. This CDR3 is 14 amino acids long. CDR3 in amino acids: CASSLLDRGEEQYF. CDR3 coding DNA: TGTGCCAGCTCACTACTGGACAGGGGTGAGGAGCAGTACTTC.

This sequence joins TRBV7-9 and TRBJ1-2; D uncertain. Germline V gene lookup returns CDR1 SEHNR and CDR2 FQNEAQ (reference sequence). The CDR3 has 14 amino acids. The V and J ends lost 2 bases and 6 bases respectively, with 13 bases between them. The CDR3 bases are TGTGCCAGCAGCTTATTGTTAGACATCGATGGCTACACCTTC. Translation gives CASSLLLDIDGYTF.

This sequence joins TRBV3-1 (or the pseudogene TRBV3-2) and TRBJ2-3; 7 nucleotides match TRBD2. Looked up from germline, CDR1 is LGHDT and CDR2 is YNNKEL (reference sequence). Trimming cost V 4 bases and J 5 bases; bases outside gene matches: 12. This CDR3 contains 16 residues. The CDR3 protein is CASSLSSGRIKDTQYF. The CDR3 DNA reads TGTGCCAGCAGCCTCTCTAGCGGCAGAATAAAAGATACGCAGTATTTT.

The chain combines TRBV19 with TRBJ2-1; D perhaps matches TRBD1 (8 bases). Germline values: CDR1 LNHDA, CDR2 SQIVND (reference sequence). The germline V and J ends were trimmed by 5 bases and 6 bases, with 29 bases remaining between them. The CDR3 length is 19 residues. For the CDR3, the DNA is TGTGCCAGTAGTCTCGGACAGGGAGGGCCTGCCCGTGGGTCCAATGAGCAGTTCTTC. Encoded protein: CASSLGQGGPARGSNEQFF.

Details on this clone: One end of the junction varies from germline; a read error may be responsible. The CDR3 bases are TGTGCCAGCAGGGAAGTCATGCTAGGCGAGCAGTACTTC. Amino acids: CASREVMLGEQYF. The chain combines TRBV2 with TRBJ2-7; no reliable D call. CDR1 SNHLY and CDR2 FYNNEI come from the germline V gene. The CDR3 is 13 residues long.

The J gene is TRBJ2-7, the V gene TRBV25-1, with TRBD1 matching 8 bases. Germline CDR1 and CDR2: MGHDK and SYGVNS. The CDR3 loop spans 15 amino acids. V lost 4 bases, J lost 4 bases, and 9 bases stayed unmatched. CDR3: CASSVRQGLRYEQYF. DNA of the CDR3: TGTGCCAGCAGTGTTAGACAGGGGCTAAGGTACGAGCAGTACTTC.

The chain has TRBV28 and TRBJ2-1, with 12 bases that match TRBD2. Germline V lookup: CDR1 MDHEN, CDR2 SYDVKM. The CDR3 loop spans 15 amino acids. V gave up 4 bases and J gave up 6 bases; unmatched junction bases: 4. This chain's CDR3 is CASSYLAGGRNEQFF. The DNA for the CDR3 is TGTGCCAGCAGTTACCTAGCGGGAGGGCGCAATGAGCAGTTCTTC.

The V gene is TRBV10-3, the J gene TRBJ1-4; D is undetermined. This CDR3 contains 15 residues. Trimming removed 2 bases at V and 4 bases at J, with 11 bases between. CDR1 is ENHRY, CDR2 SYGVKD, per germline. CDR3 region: CAISEATGFNEKLFF. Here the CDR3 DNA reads TGTGCCATCAGTGAGGCGACGGGTTTTAATGAAAAACTGTTTTTT.

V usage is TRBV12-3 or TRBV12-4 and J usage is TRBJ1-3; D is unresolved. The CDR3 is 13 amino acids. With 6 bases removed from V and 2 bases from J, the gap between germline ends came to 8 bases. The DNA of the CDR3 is TGTGCCAGCAGCCTCGAGGCTGGAAACACCATATATTTT. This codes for CASSLEAGNTIYF.

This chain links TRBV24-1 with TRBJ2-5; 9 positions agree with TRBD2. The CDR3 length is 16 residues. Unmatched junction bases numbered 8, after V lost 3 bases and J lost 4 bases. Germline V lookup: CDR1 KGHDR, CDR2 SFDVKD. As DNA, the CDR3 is TGTGCCACCAGTGATCCGCGGGAGGGCCTTAGAGAGACCCAGTACTTC. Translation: CATSDPREGLRETQYF.

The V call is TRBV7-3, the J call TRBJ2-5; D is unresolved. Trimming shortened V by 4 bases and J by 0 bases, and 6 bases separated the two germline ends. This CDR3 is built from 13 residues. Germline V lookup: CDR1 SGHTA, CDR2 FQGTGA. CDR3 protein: CASSSPYQETQYF. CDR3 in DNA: TGTGCCAGCAGCTCCCCGTACCAAGAGACCCAGTACTTC.

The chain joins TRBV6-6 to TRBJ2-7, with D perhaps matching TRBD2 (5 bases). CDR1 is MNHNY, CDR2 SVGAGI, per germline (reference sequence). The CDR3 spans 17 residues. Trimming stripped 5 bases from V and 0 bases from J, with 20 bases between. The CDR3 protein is CASSPRSTSPRSYEQYF. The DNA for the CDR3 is TGTGCCAGCAGTCCCCGCTCCACTAGTCCCCGCTCCTACGAGCAGTACTTC.

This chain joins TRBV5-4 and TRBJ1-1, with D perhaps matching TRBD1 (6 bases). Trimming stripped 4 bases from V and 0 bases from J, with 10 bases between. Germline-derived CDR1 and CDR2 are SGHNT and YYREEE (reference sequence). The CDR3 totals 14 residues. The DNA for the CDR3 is TGTGCCAGCAGCGAGAGACAGGTGAACACTGAAGCTTTCTTT. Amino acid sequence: CASSERQVNTEAFF.

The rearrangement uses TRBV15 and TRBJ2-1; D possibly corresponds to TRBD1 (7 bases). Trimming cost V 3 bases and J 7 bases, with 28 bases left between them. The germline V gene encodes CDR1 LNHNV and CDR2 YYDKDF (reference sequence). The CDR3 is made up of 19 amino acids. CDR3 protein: CATSSPLRGVWRGKNEQFF. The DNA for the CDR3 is TGTGCCACCAGCAGCCCCCTCAGGGGGGTCTGGAGGGGGAAAAATGAGCAGTTCTTC.

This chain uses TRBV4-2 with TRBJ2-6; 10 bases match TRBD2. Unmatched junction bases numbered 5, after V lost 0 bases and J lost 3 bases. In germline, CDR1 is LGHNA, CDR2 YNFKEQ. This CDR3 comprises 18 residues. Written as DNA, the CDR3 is TGTGCCAGCAGCCAAGAGGCTAGCGGGAGAAGTGGGGCCAACGTCCTGACTTTC. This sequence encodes CASSQEASGRSGANVLTF.

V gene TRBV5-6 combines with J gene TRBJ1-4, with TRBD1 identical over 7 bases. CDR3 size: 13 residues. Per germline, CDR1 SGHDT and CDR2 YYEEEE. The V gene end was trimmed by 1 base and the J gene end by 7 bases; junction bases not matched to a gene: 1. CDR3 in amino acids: CASSLRGLEKLFF. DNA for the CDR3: TGTGCCAGCAGCTTGAGGGGGCTTGAAAAACTGTTTTTT.

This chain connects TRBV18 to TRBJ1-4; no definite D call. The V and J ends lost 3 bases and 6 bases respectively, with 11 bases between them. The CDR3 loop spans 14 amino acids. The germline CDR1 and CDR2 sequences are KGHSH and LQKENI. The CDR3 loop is CASSPTSGYEKLFF. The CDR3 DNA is TGTGCCAGCTCACCTACGTCAGGTTATGAAAAACTGTTTTTT.

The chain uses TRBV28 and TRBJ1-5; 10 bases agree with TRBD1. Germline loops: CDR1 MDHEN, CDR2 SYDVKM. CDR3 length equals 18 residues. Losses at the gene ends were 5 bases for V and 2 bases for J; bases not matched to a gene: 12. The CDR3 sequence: CASSRSGQGPWGNQPQHF. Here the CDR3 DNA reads TGTGCCAGCAGTCGCTCGGGACAGGGGCCTTGGGGCAATCAGCCCCAGCATTTT.

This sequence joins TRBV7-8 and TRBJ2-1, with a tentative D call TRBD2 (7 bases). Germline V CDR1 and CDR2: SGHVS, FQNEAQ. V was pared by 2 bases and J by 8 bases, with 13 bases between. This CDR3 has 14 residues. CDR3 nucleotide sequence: TGTGCCAGCAGCTTAAGGGGAGGGGGGGATGAGCAGTTCTTC. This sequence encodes CASSLRGGGDEQFF.